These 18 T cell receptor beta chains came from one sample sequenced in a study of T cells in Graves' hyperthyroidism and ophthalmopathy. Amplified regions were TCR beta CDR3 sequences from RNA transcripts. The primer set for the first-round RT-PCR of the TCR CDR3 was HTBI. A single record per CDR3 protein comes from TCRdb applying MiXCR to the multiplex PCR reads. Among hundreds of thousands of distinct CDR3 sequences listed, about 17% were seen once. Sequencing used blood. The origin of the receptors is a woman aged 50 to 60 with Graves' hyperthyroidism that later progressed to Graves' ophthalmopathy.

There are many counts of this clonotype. CDR3 amino acids: CASGDQPGQIYGYTF. For the CDR3, the DNA is TGTGCTAGTGGTGACCAACCAGGGCAAATCTATGGCTACACCTTC. V usage is TRBV12-5 and J usage is TRBJ1-2, with D possibly matching TRBD1 (5 bases). Germline V gene data show CDR1 as LGHNT and CDR2 as FRNRAP. The CDR3 has 15 residues. V lost 5 bases, J lost 4 bases, and 17 bases lay in between.

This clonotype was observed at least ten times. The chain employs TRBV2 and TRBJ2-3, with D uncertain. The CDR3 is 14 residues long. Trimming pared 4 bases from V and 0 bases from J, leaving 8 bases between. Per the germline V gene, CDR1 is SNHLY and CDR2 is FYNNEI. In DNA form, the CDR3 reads TGTGCCAGCAGTGGGTCAGTCAGCACAGATACGCAGTATTTT. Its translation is CASSGSVSTDTQYF.

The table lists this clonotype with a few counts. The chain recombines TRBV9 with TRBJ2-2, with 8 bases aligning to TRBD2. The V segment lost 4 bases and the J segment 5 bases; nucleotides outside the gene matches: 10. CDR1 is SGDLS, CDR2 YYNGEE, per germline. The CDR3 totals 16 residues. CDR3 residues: CASSLTGTSGTGELFF. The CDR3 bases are TGTGCCAGCAGCTTAACCGGGACTAGTGGGACCGGGGAGCTGTTTTTT.

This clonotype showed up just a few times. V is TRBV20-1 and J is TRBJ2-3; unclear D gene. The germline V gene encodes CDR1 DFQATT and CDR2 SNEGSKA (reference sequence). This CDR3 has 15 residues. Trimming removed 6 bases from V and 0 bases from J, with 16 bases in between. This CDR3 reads CSAPSGRFSTDTQYF. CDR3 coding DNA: TGCAGTGCCCCCTCGGGTCGGTTTAGCACAGATACGCAGTATTTT.

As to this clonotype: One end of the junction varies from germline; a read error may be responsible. The CDR3: CASGLLAGATHF. CDR3 DNA sequence: TGTGCCAGCGGCTTACTAGCGGGGGCAACGCACTTC. The chain employs TRBV6-1 and TRBJ2-5; 11 positions agree with TRBD2. CDR1 and CDR2 from the germline V gene are MNHNS and SASEGT. The CDR3 extends over 12 amino acids.

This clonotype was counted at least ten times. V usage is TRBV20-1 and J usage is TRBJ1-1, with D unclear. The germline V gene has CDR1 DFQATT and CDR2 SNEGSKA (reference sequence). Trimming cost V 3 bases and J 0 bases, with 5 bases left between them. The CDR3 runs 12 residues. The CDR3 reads CSARQMNTEAFF. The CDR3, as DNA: TGCAGTGCTAGGCAGATGAACACTGAAGCTTTCTTT.

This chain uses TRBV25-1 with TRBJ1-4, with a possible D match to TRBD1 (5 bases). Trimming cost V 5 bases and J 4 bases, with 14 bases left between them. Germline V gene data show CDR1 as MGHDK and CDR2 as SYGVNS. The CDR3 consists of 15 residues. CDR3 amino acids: CASSQSQVNNEKLFF. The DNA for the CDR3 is TGTGCCAGCAGTCAATCACAGGTCAATAATGAAAAACTGTTTTTT.

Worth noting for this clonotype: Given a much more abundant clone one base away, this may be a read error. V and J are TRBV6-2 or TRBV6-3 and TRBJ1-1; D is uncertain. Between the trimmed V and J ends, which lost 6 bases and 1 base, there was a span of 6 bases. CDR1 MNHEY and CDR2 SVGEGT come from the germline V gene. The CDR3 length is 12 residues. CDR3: CASSISNTEAFF. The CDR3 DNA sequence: TGTGCCAGCAGCATCTCGAACACTGAAGCTTTCTTT.

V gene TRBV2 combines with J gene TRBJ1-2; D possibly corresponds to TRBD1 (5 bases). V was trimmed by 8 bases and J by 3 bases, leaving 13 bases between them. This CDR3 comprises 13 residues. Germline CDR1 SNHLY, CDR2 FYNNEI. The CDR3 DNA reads TGTGCCAGCGGGAGGGGCAGCTACTATGGCTACACCTTC. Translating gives CASGRGSYYGYTF.

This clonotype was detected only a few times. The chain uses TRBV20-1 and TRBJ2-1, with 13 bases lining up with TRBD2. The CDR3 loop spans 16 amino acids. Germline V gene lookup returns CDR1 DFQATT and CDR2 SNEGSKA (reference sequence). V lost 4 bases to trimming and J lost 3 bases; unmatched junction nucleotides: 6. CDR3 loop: CSAMTGTSGNYNEQFF. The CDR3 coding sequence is TGCAGTGCTATGACAGGGACTAGCGGGAACTACAATGAGCAGTTCTTC.

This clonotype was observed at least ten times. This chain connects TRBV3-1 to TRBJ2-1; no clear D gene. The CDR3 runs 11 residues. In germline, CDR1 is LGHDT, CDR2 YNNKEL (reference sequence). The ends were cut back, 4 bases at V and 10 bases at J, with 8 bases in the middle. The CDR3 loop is CASSPGWEQFF. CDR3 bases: TGTGCCAGCAGCCCTGGCTGGGAGCAGTTCTTC.

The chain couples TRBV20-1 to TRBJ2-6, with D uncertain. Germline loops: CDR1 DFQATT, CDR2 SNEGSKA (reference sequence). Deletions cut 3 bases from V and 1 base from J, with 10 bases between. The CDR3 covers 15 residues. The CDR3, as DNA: TGCAGTGCTAGTGACGGTCGATCTGGGGCCAACGTCCTGACTTTC. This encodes CSASDGRSGANVLTF.

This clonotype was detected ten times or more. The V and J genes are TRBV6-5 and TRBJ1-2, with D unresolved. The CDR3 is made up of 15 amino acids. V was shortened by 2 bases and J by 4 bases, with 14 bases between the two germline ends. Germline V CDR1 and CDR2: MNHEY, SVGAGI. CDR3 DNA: TGTGCCAGCAGTTACGGGCCACCAAGGAGCTATGGCTACACCTTC. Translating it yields CASSYGPPRSYGYTF.

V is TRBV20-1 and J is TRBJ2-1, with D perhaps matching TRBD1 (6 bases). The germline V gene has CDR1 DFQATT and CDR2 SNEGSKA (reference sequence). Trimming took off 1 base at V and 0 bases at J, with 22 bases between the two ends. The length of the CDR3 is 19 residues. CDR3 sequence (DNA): TGCAGTGCTAGAGGTAGGACAGAAATCGTCGCCAGCTCCTACAATGAGCAGTTCTTC. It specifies CSARGRTEIVASSYNEQFF.

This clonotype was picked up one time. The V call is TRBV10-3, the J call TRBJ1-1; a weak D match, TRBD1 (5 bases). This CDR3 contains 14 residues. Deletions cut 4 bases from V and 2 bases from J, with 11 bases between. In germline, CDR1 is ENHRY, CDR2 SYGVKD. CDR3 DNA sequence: TGTGCCATCAGTGCTGGGACGGATAACACTGAAGCTTTCTTT. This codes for CAISAGTDNTEAFF.

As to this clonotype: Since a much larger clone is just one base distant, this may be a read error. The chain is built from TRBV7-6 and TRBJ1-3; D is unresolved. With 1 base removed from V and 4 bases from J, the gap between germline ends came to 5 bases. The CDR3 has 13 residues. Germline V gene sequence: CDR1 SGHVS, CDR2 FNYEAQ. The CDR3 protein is CASSLVVGNTIYF. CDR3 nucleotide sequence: TGTGCCAGCAGCTTAGTGGTGGGAAACACCATATATTTT.

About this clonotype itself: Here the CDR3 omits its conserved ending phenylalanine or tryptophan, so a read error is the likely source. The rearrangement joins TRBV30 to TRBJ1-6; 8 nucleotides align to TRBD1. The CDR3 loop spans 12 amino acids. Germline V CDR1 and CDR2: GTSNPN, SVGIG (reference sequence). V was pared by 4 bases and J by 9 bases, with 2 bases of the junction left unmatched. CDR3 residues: CAWKTGASPLHL. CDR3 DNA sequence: TGTGCCTGGAAGACAGGGGCTTCACCCCTCCACCTT.

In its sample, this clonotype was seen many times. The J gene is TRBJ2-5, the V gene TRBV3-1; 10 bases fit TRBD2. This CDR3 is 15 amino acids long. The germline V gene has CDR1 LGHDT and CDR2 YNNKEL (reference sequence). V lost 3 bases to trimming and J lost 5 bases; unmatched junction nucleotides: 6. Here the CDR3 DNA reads TGTGCCAGCAGCCACCCCGAGGGACTAGCGGAGACCCAGTACTTC. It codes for CASSHPEGLAETQYF.